This T cell receptor (beta chain) was captured in a study of beta chain features in type 1 diabetes. This clone was counted a few times. Its antigen is still unknown. Study observations and caveats: Patients showed naive, central memory and Treg TCRB repertoires that appeared more similar than those of healthy donors. Type 1 diabetes patients showed a moderate but significant shortening of TCRB CDR3s in all four CD4+ subsets.

Expressed TCRB transcripts were sequenced because the entire RNA isolate underwent reverse transcription. The method was immunoSEQ multiplex PCR; TCRdb's version includes in-frame clones alone and lacks a portion of them. The data contain under 250,000 clones, about 14% of them seen just once; the ten biggest clones take up about 0.018%. Sequenced material: naive CD4+ T cells from blood. This receptor was obtained from a man aged 25 to 45 with type 1 diabetes.

The CDR3 region is CASSSGLAAGELFF. For the CDR3, the DNA is TGTGCCAGCAGCTCGGGACTAGCGGCCGGGGAGCTGTTTTTT. The chain couples TRBV11-2 to TRBJ2-2, with TRBD2 matching 11 bases. The CDR3 is 14 residues long. Germline loops: CDR1 SGHAT, CDR2 FQNNGV. J was trimmed by 6 bases and V by 4 bases; bases with no gene match: 1.